The source of this T cell receptor beta chain is a study of response to subunit inactivated influenza vaccine. TCRdb called the RT-PCR reads again in MiXCR, with one record for every CDR3 protein. Of 430,000 or so distinct CDR3 sequences in the sample, roughly 9.7% were seen once. Trimming cost V 4 bases and J 5 bases, with 18 bases left between them. CDR3 length: 15 residues. Germline assignment: CDR1 SGDLS and CDR2 YYNGEE. The clonotype comes from a man aged 50 or older who received an inactivated influenza vaccine. V and J are TRBV9 and TRBJ1-1; D not certain. Specimen: PBMCs from blood, collected about 6 weeks after vaccination. CDR3 coding DNA: TGTGCCAGCAGCACTGTCCTTGGGCTTAGTACTGAAGCTTTCTTT. It translates to CASSTVLGLSTEAFF.